This T cell receptor (beta chain) is drawn from a study of shared clonotypes between healthy human individuals (dated by TCRdb to about 2020). For the wider study: The cohort comprised two women and a few men aged 18 to 49 years. To increase sequencing depth and limit assay-specific biases, different laboratories used diverse techniques to prepare libraries and sequence TCR repertoires. Between about 0.85 and 9.5 billion PBMCs per donor were obtained by leukapheresis. The study deeply sequenced blood TCR repertoires of five healthy adults to estimate repertoire size and the extent of clonotype sharing between individuals. For each donor, CD4 naive and CD4 memory were each given three plates, CD8 naive was given two plates, and CD8 memory was given one plate.

V gives up 5 bases and J gives up 5 bases, and the segment between their germline ends measures 12 bases. The CDR3 covers 13 residues, taking in both the cysteine and the phenylalanine. The DNA shown is the 39-base CDR3, in frame from base 1. CDR1 is given as SGHAT and CDR2 as FQNNGV, both from the germline V gene. Donors were healthy HIV-negative adults with no recently reported acute infections or vaccinations. Every donor was a Caucasian adult residing in Nashville, Tennessee, USA. CD4+ T cells were enriched through magnetic negative selection, after which naive cells were positively selected on CD45RA and the remaining negative fraction served as the memory subset. Blood was obtained by leukapheresis, after which PBMCs were separated by Ficoll-Histopaque density gradient centrifugation and cryopreserved in liquid nitrogen vapor phase. Analytical flow cytometry was used to check the purity and quantity of every magnetically sorted T cell population. From each sorted fraction, genomic DNA was isolated and quantified by UV absorbance on a Nanodrop 2000c.

The research as a whole found: Pairwise subsampling indicated that sequencing depth was expected to affect the degree of clonotype sharing among donors. Rarefaction of sorted-subset datasets indicated incomplete sequencing despite the large sequencing depth. Sampling was limited to blood, and TCR repertoires in tissue likely differ from TCR repertoires in blood. Larger estimated clonotype richness was generally found for naive subsets than for memory subsets. Compared with non-shared clonotypes, the clonotypes found in all four sorted-subset donors had higher generation probabilities. The genetic and exposure-history diversity represented was limited by the small number of donors. Sharing across a handful of donors was observed for around 5% of naive CD4, less than 4% of naive CD8, 2.3% of memory CD4, and over 0.3% of memory CD8 clonotypes.

Using the deep immunoSEQ assay, TCR CDR3 regions were amplified from genomic DNA by multiplex PCR. Extracted genomic DNA from each cell subset was spread evenly across all wells of several immunoSEQ 96-well plates, with each plate serving as a replicate. For sorted subsets, approximately 210 ng genomic DNA, equal to about 30,000 T cell genomes, was loaded into each replicate PCR. Purified libraries were quantified with a Qubit 3.0 fluorometer, sized on a Bioanalyzer 2100, and re-quantified with the KAPA Library Quantification kit. Every immunoSEQ 96-well plate was sequenced on a dedicated single-read 150-cycle Illumina NextSeq 550 flow cell. Regarding the original processing steps: Because only junctional sequences without quality scores were contained in the immunoSEQ output, filtering matching that applied to full-length reads could not be performed. Sequences were annotated with PyIR, a Python wrapper for IgBLAST v1.9, using IMGT germline references to assign V/J genes and CDR3. Reads were filtered out if the reads had weak V/J assignments (E-value above 1e-6), no CDR3, stop codons, out-of-frame junctions, or ambiguous translated residues. V3J clonotypes were defined as sequences sharing the same inferred V gene, J gene, and CDR3 amino acid sequence. Percentage overlap between repertoires was computed as shared unique clonotypes divided by the size of the smaller repertoire. RTK rarefaction, the Chao1 estimator, and Recon v2.1 estimates of unobserved clonotypes were used to assess repertoire richness. Generation probabilities for all TCRbeta clonotypes obtained by the gDNA method from a handful of donors were computed using OLGA. TCRdb re-hosts the immuneACCESS table, in-frame sequences only. Its copies lack some clones; in the studies checked, an unresolved V gene accounts for under half of them, and the cause for the rest is not known. V and J calls and clone size follow that table, whereas D and trimming were derived from the DNA. The sample table records under 2.5 million clones; about 90% of these occur just once. The ten top clones hold 0.37% of the sample.

On this clone: The antigen it recognizes is unknown. No quality values exist for individual bases; no much larger clone is one base distant.

The specimen sequenced was naive CD4+ T cells from PBMCs. The sample's cell subset or site label, in plain terms: CD45RA+ positively selected. The clonotype comes from a man aged 18-30 years in good health. Some clones in this sample may be carry-over from other donors' samples. This receptor chain uses TRBV11-2 and TRBJ1-2; the best D guess is TRBD1, with 6 bases matching. The bases read TGTGCCAGCAGCCCCGCAGGGGAATATGGCTACACCTTC. It codes for CASSPAGEYGYTF. The CDR3 plus the reference TRBV11-2 and TRBJ1-2 genes for the other parts give the full variable domain: EAGVAQSPRYKIIEKRQSVAFWCNPISGHATLYWYQQILGQGPKLLIQFQNNGVVDDSQLPKDRFSAERLKGVDSTLKIQPAKLEDSAVYLCASSPAGEYGYTFGSGTRLTVV.